This T cell receptor (beta chain) emerged from a study of blood T cell repertoires in COVID-19. The data were produced by immunoSEQ multiplex PCR, yet TCRdb's version contains in-frame clones alone and is incomplete. This table holds about 99,000 clones, about 91% found once. The V and J ends lost 5 bases and 6 bases respectively, with 12 bases between them. CDR3 length: 13 amino acids. Per germline, CDR1 MNHEY and CDR2 SMNVEV (reference sequence). Sequencing input: peripheral blood. The clonotype comes from a man aged 45-60 years with COVID-19, enrolled during active disease. V gene TRBV27 combines with J gene TRBJ2-3; no reliable D call. Written as DNA, the CDR3 is TGTGCCAGCAGTCGAGGAAATATTGATACGCAGTATTTT. Amino acids: CASSRGNIDTQYF.